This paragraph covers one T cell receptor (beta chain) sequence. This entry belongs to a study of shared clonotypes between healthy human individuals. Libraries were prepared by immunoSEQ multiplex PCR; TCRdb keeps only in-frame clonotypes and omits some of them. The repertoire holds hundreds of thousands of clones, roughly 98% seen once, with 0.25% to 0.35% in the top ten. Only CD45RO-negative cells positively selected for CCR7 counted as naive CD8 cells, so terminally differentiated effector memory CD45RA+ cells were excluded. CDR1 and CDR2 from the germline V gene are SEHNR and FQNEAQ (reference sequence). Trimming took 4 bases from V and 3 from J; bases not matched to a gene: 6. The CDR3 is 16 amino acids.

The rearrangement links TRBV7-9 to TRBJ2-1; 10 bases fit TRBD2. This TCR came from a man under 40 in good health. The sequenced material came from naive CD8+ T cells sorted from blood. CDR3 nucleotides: TGTGCCAGCAGCTCCCCTAGCGGGAGTAGCTACAATGAGCAGTTCTTC. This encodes CASSSPSGSSYNEQFF.